This T cell receptor beta chain originates from a study of tumor-infiltrating lymphocytes in primary liver carcinoma. The study, taken as a whole, reports: Lesser overlap characterized tumor-adjacent and tumor-blood pairs relative to tumor region pairs. Blood's top-250-clone fraction was significantly lower than that of tumors (p = 0.039).

Deletions cut 7 bases from V and 4 bases from J, with 11 bases between. This CDR3 is 13 amino acids long. Germline CDR1 and CDR2: MNHEY and SVGAGI. Constant-region priming of roughly 0.45 ug total RNA yielded TCR beta cDNA. Libraries for TCR beta were built through three nested multiplex PCR rounds, which together made up a slightly modified ARM-PCR procedure. A C-beta reverse primer was combined with TRBV1-TRBV30 forward primers in the first two PCR rounds, and each round had 9 to 10 cycles. TCRdb reanalysed the multiplex PCR reads using MiXCR and keeps one entry per CDR3 protein. The table lists 40,000 to 60,000 distinct CDR3 sequences, 60% to 85% of them singletons. Both RNA and DNA were isolated together from around 18-30 mg of bulk tissue that had not been sorted. This clonotype was seen many times. Antigen unknown.

The TCR comes from a man in his forties with primary liver carcinoma and hepatitis B virus infection. The sample comprised liver tumor tissue from sampling region 5. The subset denotes: tumor region T5, tumor centre. The V and J genes are TRBV6-5 and TRBJ2-1, with TRBD1 as a possible D gene (5 bases). Here the CDR3 DNA reads TGTGCCAGCACCCGGCAGGGTTACAATGAGCAGTTCTTC. Its protein product is CASTRQGYNEQFF.